One and the same sample provided the 20 T cell receptor beta chains below, sequenced in a study of response to subunit inactivated influenza vaccine. TCRdb reprocessed the RT-PCR reads via MiXCR and lists one record per CDR3 protein. This table holds around 760,000 distinct CDR3 sequences, approximately 13% found once. Sequencing was performed on PBMCs from blood, taken about 14 days before vaccination. These TCRs come from a man aged 45-65 years who received an inactivated influenza vaccine.

This clonotype has at least ten counts. The V gene is TRBV6-1, the J gene TRBJ1-2; D gene ambiguous. Germline CDR1 reads MNHNS; CDR2 reads SASEGT. The CDR3 extends over 14 amino acids. Trimming cost V 6 bases and J 6 bases, with 17 bases left between them. The CDR3 here is CASSREVSAHGYTF. CDR3 in DNA: TGTGCCAGCAGCCGCGAGGTCAGTGCCCATGGCTACACCTTC.

The CDR3 region has the DNA TGTGCCAGCAGCGAATCTCCGGACAGGGGATCCGGGGAGCTGTTTTTT. It codes for CASSESPDRGSGELFF. The gene calls are TRBV11-1 and TRBJ2-2; 9 bases are a match to TRBD1. The germline CDR1 and CDR2 sequences are SGHAT and FQDESV (reference sequence). The CDR3 totals 16 residues. V trimming: 5 bases; J trimming: 6 bases; junction bases outside the gene matches: 10.

The chain links TRBV29-1 to TRBJ1-3; D call uncertain. V was clipped by 4 bases and J by 0 bases, with 4 bases between them. CDR1 is SQVTM and CDR2 is ANQGSEA in the germline V gene. This CDR3 spans 12 amino acids. The CDR3 nucleotides read TGCAGCGTTGGAGACTCTGGAAACACCATATATTTT. Translating it yields CSVGDSGNTIYF.

This sequence joins TRBV10-3 and TRBJ2-3; D is ambiguous. CDR1 ENHRY and CDR2 SYGVKD come from the germline V gene. Deletions cut 3 bases from V and 1 base from J, with 11 bases between. The CDR3 extends over 15 amino acids. The CDR3 here is CAISERARGTDTQYF. The CDR3 DNA is TGTGCCATCAGTGAACGAGCGCGTGGCACAGATACGCAGTATTTT.

This clonotype appeared many times. This chain connects TRBV27 to TRBJ2-1; D perhaps matches TRBD2 (5 bases). CDR3 length: 15 amino acids. In germline, CDR1 is MNHEY, CDR2 SMNVEV (reference sequence). Trimming cost V 6 bases and J 0 bases, with 12 bases left between them. The CDR3 sequence is CASSKDWSSYNEQFF. The CDR3 nucleotides read TGTGCCAGCAGCAAGGACTGGAGCTCCTACAATGAGCAGTTCTTC.

This clonotype has at least ten counts. The chain employs TRBV12-3 or TRBV12-4 and TRBJ1-1, with D maybe TRBD1 (6 bases). CDR3 size: 14 residues. Trimming removed 1 base from V and 3 bases from J, with 9 bases in between. The CDR3 nucleotides read TGTGCCAGCAGTTTAGGGGGGCTCGACACTGAAGCTTTCTTT. Its translation is CASSLGGLDTEAFF.

V usage is TRBV30 and J usage is TRBJ1-2; the match to TRBD1 covers 8 bases. The germline V gene encodes CDR1 GTSNPN and CDR2 SVGIG (reference sequence). The V gene end was trimmed by 4 bases and the J gene end by 6 bases; junction bases not matched to a gene: 10. This CDR3 has 14 residues. DNA for the CDR3: TGTGCCTGGACTCTCCGGGACAGGATTCATGGCTACACCTTC. It codes for CAWTLRDRIHGYTF.

This clonotype was found a few times. V gene TRBV29-1 combines with J gene TRBJ1-5; weak D call: TRBD1 (5 bases). The CDR3 sequence is 12 residues long. Germline V CDR1 and CDR2: SQVTM, ANQGSEA. Deletions cut 4 bases from V and 6 bases from J, with 10 bases between. The CDR3 loop is CSVGGVGQPQHF. CDR3 DNA sequence: TGCAGCGTTGGGGGGGTTGGTCAGCCCCAGCATTTT.

The CDR3 DNA is TGTGCCAGCAGCCCACTCCGGGACGGATACGAGCAGTACTTC. Residues: CASSPLRDGYEQYF. This rearrangement joins TRBV7-6 to TRBJ2-7, with D perhaps assigned TRBD1 or TRBD2 (5 bases each). The CDR3 is 14 amino acids. V was shortened by 5 bases and J by 4 bases, with 15 bases between the two germline ends. The germline V gene encodes CDR1 SGHVS and CDR2 FNYEAQ.

V usage is TRBV12-3 or TRBV12-4 and J usage is TRBJ2-7; no reliable D call. This CDR3 spans 12 amino acids. The V end was cut by 3 bases, the J end by 3 bases, with 6 bases between. This CDR3 reads CASSLQHYEQYF. The CDR3 nucleotides are TGTGCCAGCAGTTTGCAGCACTACGAGCAGTACTTC.

This clonotype was seen more than once but under ten times. The chain combines TRBV3-1 with TRBJ1-1; D ambiguous. CDR3 length: 14 amino acids. V was clipped by 2 bases and J by 5 bases, with 12 bases between them. CDR1 is LGHDT, CDR2 YNNKEL, per germline (reference sequence). CDR3 nucleotide sequence: TGTGCCAGCAGCCAAATACGCGGAGGAACTGAAGCTTTCTTT. This gives the protein CASSQIRGGTEAFF. Using reference TRBV3-1 and TRBJ1-1 for the parts outside the CDR3, the full variable domain is DTAVSQTPKYLVTQMGNDKSIKCEQNLGHDTMYWYKQDSKKFLKIMFSYNNKELIINETVPNRFSPKSPDKAHLNLHINSLELGDSAVYFCASSQIRGGTEAFFGQGTRLTVV.

The V call is TRBV7-6, the J call TRBJ2-3; maybe TRBD1 (5 bases). The V end was cut by 7 bases, the J end by 0 bases, with 20 bases between. Looked up from germline, CDR1 is SGHVS and CDR2 is FNYEAQ. This CDR3 has 17 residues. CDR3 sequence: CASTSRAGHYSTDTQYF. CDR3 nucleotide sequence: TGTGCCAGCACCTCCCGCGCAGGGCATTATAGCACAGATACGCAGTATTTT.

V gene TRBV4-3 combines with J gene TRBJ1-5, with D unclear. Per the germline V gene, CDR1 is LGHNA and CDR2 is YSLEER. The CDR3 contains 14 residues. Trimming took 1 base from V and 2 from J, leaving 6 bases between them. The CDR3 sequence: CASSQAGGNQPQHF. The CDR3 DNA follows: TGCGCCAGCAGCCAAGCCGGGGGCAATCAGCCCCAGCATTTT.

The chain combines TRBV4-3 with TRBJ2-7; tentative D call: TRBD2 (5 bases). The CDR3 spans 14 residues. The V end lost 0 bases, the J end lost 4 bases, and 10 bases lay between the germline ends. Germline V lookup: CDR1 LGHNA, CDR2 YSLEER. The CDR3: CASSQDASRYEQYF. The DNA for the CDR3 is TGCGCCAGCAGCCAAGATGCTAGCAGATACGAGCAGTACTTC.

This clonotype was seen only a few times. J is TRBJ2-7 and V is TRBV3-1; maybe TRBD2 (5 bases). This CDR3 contains 12 residues. Germline V gene lookup returns CDR1 LGHDT and CDR2 YNNKEL (reference sequence). CDR3 sequence: CAVGNRAYEQYF. The CDR3, as DNA: TGTGCAGTCGGGAATCGAGCCTACGAGCAGTACTTC.

The table lists this clonotype with a few counts. The CDR3 DNA reads TGTGCCAGCAGCCCGACTGGGGGGACCTACAATGAGCAGTTCTTC. It specifies CASSPTGGTYNEQFF. The chain carries TRBV13 and TRBJ2-1, with D perhaps TRBD2 (6 bases). This CDR3 contains 15 residues. Germline lookup yields CDR1 PRHDT and CDR2 FYEKMQ (reference sequence). V lost 5 bases, J lost 2 bases, and 13 bases lay in between.

CDR3 nucleotides: TGCAGTGTCCTGGGGGACAGGGGTCAGCACGAGCAGTACTTC. It is translated as CSVLGDRGQHEQYF. The chain joins TRBV20-1 to TRBJ2-7; 10 bases agree with TRBD1. V dropped 7 bases and J dropped 5; count of bases not matched to a gene: 11. The CDR3 runs to 14 residues. Per the germline V gene, CDR1 is DFQATT and CDR2 is SNEGSKA (reference sequence).

The genes are TRBV4-3 and TRBJ2-2, with D perhaps matching TRBD2 (6 bases). Trimming cost V 2 bases and J 7 bases, with 11 bases left between them. Germline V gene lookup returns CDR1 LGHNA and CDR2 YSLEER. CDR3 length: 14 residues. The CDR3 region is CASSQIMEGGELFF. The CDR3 nucleotides read TGCGCCAGCAGCCAAATTATGGAGGGCGGGGAGCTGTTTTTT.

This clonotype has just a few counts. V is TRBV25-1 and J is TRBJ1-4; D perhaps matches TRBD1 (5 bases). V lost 1 base, J lost 0 bases, and 12 bases lay in between. The CDR3 covers 17 residues. Germline CDR1 reads MGHDK; CDR2 reads SYGVNS. In DNA form, the CDR3 reads TGTGCCAGCAGTGAATTCGACAGCTTCTCAACTAATGAAAAACTGTTTTTT. Amino acids: CASSEFDSFSTNEKLFF.

The CDR3 region is CASSPPSNLRQFF. The DNA of the CDR3 is TGTGCCAGCTCACCTCCCTCTAATCTCAGGCAGTTCTTC. The V and J genes are TRBV18 and TRBJ2-1, with unresolved D. Germline CDR1 and CDR2: KGHSH and LQKENI. This CDR3 is 13 amino acids long. V lost 3 bases to trimming and J lost 12 bases, with 15 bases between them.